Presented here are 14 T cell receptor beta chains from one specimen sequenced in a study of yellow fever vaccine responses in identical twins. Each CDR3 protein gets one entry after TCRdb re-called the RT-PCR reads with MiXCR. Among a few thousand distinct CDR3 sequences listed, approximately 80% were seen once. Sequenced here: T cells from blood (PBMCs), unsorted or a sorted subset (not recorded which), sampled before or after yellow fever vaccination (not recorded which). These TCRs come from a female donor who received the yellow fever vaccine.

The V and J genes are TRBV20-1 and TRBJ2-1; maybe TRBD1 (7 bases). V was clipped by 6 bases and J by 10 bases, with 19 bases between them. Germline CDR1 and CDR2: DFQATT and SNEGSKA (reference sequence). This CDR3 spans 13 amino acids. The CDR3 DNA reads TGCAGTGCCCCACCATCGACAGGGAGGGAGCAGTTCTTC. Amino acid sequence: CSAPPSTGREQFF.

The V gene is TRBV7-9, the J gene TRBJ2-3, with 15 bases fitting TRBD2. V was pared by 5 bases and J by 6 bases, with 6 bases of the junction left unmatched. Germline lookup yields CDR1 SEHNR and CDR2 FQNEAQ (reference sequence). This CDR3 region has 16 residues. CDR3 in amino acids: CASSPRTSGGDDTQYF. Written as DNA, the CDR3 is TGTGCCAGCAGCCCCCGGACTAGCGGGGGGGACGATACGCAGTATTTT.

V usage is TRBV11-3 and J usage is TRBJ2-7; 9 positions agree with TRBD2. The CDR3 consists of 15 residues. Losses at the gene ends were 2 bases for V and 2 bases for J; bases not matched to a gene: 4. Germline CDR1 SGHNT, CDR2 YENEEA. CDR3 protein: CASSLSSGATYEQYF. For the CDR3, the DNA is TGTGCCAGCAGCTTATCTAGCGGGGCCACCTACGAGCAGTACTTC.

This rearrangement joins TRBV30 to TRBJ2-7; tentative D call: TRBD2 (5 bases). The CDR3 runs 13 residues. Germline CDR1 reads GTSNPN; CDR2 reads SVGIG (reference sequence). The CDR3 sequence is CAGRGSGSYEQYV. The DNA of the CDR3 is TGTGCCGGGAGAGGTTCGGGCAGCTACGAGCAGTACGTC.

This clonotype was counted once. This chain uses TRBV15 with TRBJ1-5; TRBD1 is a possible D gene (6 bases). CDR1 LNHNV and CDR2 YYDKDF come from the germline V gene (reference sequence). Trimming took off 2 bases at V and 5 bases at J, with 16 bases between the two ends. The CDR3 contains 16 residues. Written as DNA, the CDR3 is TGTGCCACCAGCAGACCAATTGACAGGCGCCATCAGCCCCAGCATTTT. Its translation: CATSRPIDRRHQPQHF.

In its sample, this clonotype was seen a few times. The V call is TRBV7-8, the J call TRBJ1-2, with a weak D call TRBD1 (6 bases). V was cut by 0 bases and J by 3 bases, with 8 bases left in between. This CDR3 comprises 14 residues. The V gene's germline CDR1 is SGHVS and CDR2 FQNEAQ. The CDR3 loop is CASSLAHRDYGYTF. DNA of the CDR3: TGTGCCAGCAGCTTAGCGCACAGGGACTATGGCTACACCTTC.

This sequence joins TRBV28 and TRBJ2-1; D is perhaps TRBD1 (5 bases). This CDR3 has 11 residues. CDR1 MDHEN and CDR2 SYDVKM come from the germline V gene. V dropped 6 bases and J dropped 7 bases, with 7 bases sitting between them. The CDR3 protein is CASSPGNEQFF. The CDR3 DNA reads as TGTGCCAGCAGCCCAGGGAATGAGCAGTTCTTC.

This clonotype was observed a few times. The genes are TRBV4-3 and TRBJ1-2, with 9 bases that match TRBD1. Germline CDR1 is LGHNA and CDR2 is YSLEER. With V trimmed by 1 base and J by 4 bases, 4 bases remained unmatched. The CDR3 loop spans 15 amino acids. CDR3: CASSQGTGEAYGYTF. In DNA form, the CDR3 reads TGCGCCAGCAGCCAAGGGACAGGGGAGGCCTATGGCTACACCTTC.

The rearrangement uses TRBV7-9 and TRBJ1-1; D gene unclear. V was pared by 5 bases and J by 7 bases, with 17 bases between. Germline V CDR1 and CDR2: SEHNR, FQNEAQ (reference sequence). This CDR3 is built from 14 residues. The CDR3 loop is CASSLPAGRDEAFF. Here the CDR3 DNA reads TGTGCCAGCAGCCTACCGGCAGGTAGAGATGAAGCTTTCTTT.

This clonotype was recorded a few times. The chain couples TRBV27 to TRBJ2-7; no definite D call. CDR1 and CDR2 (germline): MNHEY, SMNVEV (reference sequence). V shed 3 bases and J shed 4 bases, with 10 bases lying between them. This CDR3 contains 13 residues. The CDR3: CASSFGGYYEQYF. The CDR3 coding sequence is TGTGCCAGCAGTTTCGGCGGTTATTACGAGCAGTACTTC.

The chain couples TRBV5-1 to TRBJ2-1, with a weak D call TRBD1 (6 bases). Per germline, CDR1 SGHRS and CDR2 YFSETQ. The V and J ends lost 1 base and 10 bases respectively, with 15 bases between them. The CDR3 totals 14 residues. The CDR3 DNA is TGCGCCAGCAGCTTGCGTGGGGGCAGGACCGAGCAGTTCTTC. Translation: CASSLRGGRTEQFF.

The count of this clonotype is one. The chain carries TRBV5-1 and TRBJ2-7, with 8 positions matching TRBD2. CDR3 length equals 14 residues. The germline V gene encodes CDR1 SGHRS and CDR2 YFSETQ. The V gene end was trimmed by 3 bases and the J gene end by 2 bases; junction bases not matched to a gene: 4. The CDR3 bases are TGCGCCAGCAGCTCAAATAGCGGGACCTACGAGCAGTACTTC. Protein product: CASSSNSGTYEQYF.

The chain recombines TRBV6-2 or TRBV6-3 with TRBJ1-1, with D uncertain. Germline lookup yields CDR1 MNHEY and CDR2 SVGEGT. This CDR3 has 11 residues. The germline V and J ends were trimmed by 5 bases and 10 bases, with 11 bases remaining between them. The CDR3: CASSQLGSAFF. The CDR3 DNA is TGTGCCAGCAGTCAACTCGGGTCAGCTTTCTTT.

The chain links TRBV20-1 to TRBJ2-2, with D perhaps being TRBD1 or TRBD2 (5 bases each). The CDR3 spans 14 residues. Germline V lookup: CDR1 DFQATT, CDR2 SNEGSKA (reference sequence). V gave up 3 bases and J gave up 6 bases, with 14 bases separating them. This CDR3 reads CSARARVEAGELFF. CDR3 DNA: TGCAGTGCTAGGGCCAGGGTGGAGGCCGGGGAGCTGTTTTTT.